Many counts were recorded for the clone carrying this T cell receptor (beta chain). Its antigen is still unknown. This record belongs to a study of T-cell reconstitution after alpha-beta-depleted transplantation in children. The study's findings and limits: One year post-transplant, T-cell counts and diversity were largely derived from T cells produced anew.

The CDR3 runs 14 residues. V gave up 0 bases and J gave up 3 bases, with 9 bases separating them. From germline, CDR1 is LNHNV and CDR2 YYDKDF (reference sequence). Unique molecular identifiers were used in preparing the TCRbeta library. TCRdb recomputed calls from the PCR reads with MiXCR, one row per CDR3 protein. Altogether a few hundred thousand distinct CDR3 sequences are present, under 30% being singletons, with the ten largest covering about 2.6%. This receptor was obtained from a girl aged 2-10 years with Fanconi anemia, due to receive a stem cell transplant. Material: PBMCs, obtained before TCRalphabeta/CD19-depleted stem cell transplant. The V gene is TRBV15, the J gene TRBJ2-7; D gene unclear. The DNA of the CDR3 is TGTGCCACCAGCAGAGATGCGGCGTTCTACGAGCAGTACTTC. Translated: CATSRDAAFYEQYF.